Listed below are T cell receptor beta chains from one sample, sequenced in a study of Ad26.COV2.S vaccination and SARS-CoV-2 variants. Generated by immunoSEQ multiplex PCR, the TCRdb table keeps only in-frame clones and is missing some. The sample yields about 450,000 clones, roughly nine tenths seen once. Specimen: peripheral blood, collected in a trial of Ad26.COV2.S vaccine versus placebo. All receptors derive from a person between 18 and 60 years old who received the Ad26.COV2.S COVID-19 vaccine or a placebo. Both conserved end residues are part of each CDR3. The D gene is left open where the match is weak. Only some rows state a clone size, as once, few, many or a class for expanded clones.

d_call: NA; v_call: TRBV24-1; clone_size: NA; j_call: TRBJ2-3; cdr3_aa: CATTSSTDTQYF; cdr3_nt: TGTGCCACCACCTCTAGCACAGATACGCAGTATTTT
d_call: NA; v_call: TRBV28; clone_size: once; j_call: TRBJ1-5; cdr3_aa: CASSFVGGDGTQHF; cdr3_nt: TGTGCCAGCAGTTTCGTGGGTGGGGACGGAACCCAGCATTTT
d_call: NA; v_call: TRBV10-3; clone_size: NA; j_call: TRBJ2-3; cdr3_aa: CAITRSGASTDTQYF; cdr3_nt: TGTGCCATCACCCGTTCCGGGGCTAGCACAGATACGCAGTATTTT
d_call: NA; v_call: TRBV6-1; clone_size: NA; j_call: TRBJ1-1; cdr3_aa: CASSEAGGEAFF; cdr3_nt: TGTGCCAGCAGTGAAGCAGGGGGTGAAGCTTTCTTT
d_call: TRBD1; v_call: TRBV28; clone_size: NA; j_call: TRBJ1-5; cdr3_aa: CASRIQGAGQPQHF; cdr3_nt: TGTGCCAGCAGAATACAGGGGGCTGGCCAGCCCCAGCATTTT
d_call: NA; v_call: TRBV5-8; clone_size: NA; j_call: TRBJ1-5; cdr3_aa: CASSLAQGRLSQPQHF; cdr3_nt: TGTGCCAGCAGCTTGGCCCAGGGGAGGTTGAGCCAGCCCCAGCATTTT
d_call: NA; v_call: TRBV30; clone_size: NA; j_call: TRBJ1-2; cdr3_aa: CAAREVGYTF; cdr3_nt: TGTGCAGCCCGGGAGGTTGGCTACACCTTC
d_call: NA; v_call: TRBV20-1; clone_size: NA; j_call: TRBJ1-1; cdr3_aa: CSAAGAAEAFF; cdr3_nt: TGCAGTGCAGCAGGGGCGGCTGAAGCTTTCTTT
d_call: NA; v_call: TRBV11-3; clone_size: NA; j_call: TRBJ2-5; cdr3_aa: CASSPTEETQYF; cdr3_nt: TGTGCCAGCAGCCCGACAGAGGAGACCCAGTACTTC
d_call: NA; v_call: TRBV6-5; clone_size: NA; j_call: TRBJ1-4; cdr3_aa: CASALGGATNEKLFF; cdr3_nt: TGTGCCAGCGCCCTCGGTGGGGCGACTAATGAAAAACTGTTTTTT
d_call: NA; v_call: TRBV29-1; clone_size: NA; j_call: TRBJ2-1; cdr3_aa: CSVEDTGWEQFF; cdr3_nt: TGCAGCGTTGAGGACACAGGGTGGGAGCAGTTCTTC
d_call: TRBD2; v_call: TRBV9; clone_size: NA; j_call: TRBJ2-3; cdr3_aa: CASSPTGGTQYF; cdr3_nt: TGTGCCAGCAGCCCGACGGGGGGTACGCAGTATTTT
d_call: TRBD2; v_call: TRBV18; clone_size: NA; j_call: TRBJ2-5; cdr3_aa: CASSPGRARAPETQYF; cdr3_nt: TGTGCCAGCTCACCAGGGAGGGCGAGAGCACCAGAGACCCAGTACTTC
d_call: TRBD2; v_call: TRBV11-3; clone_size: NA; j_call: TRBJ2-3; cdr3_aa: CASSLMSGGTDTQYF; cdr3_nt: TGTGCCAGCAGCTTAATGAGCGGGGGCACAGATACGCAGTATTTT
d_call: NA; v_call: TRBV5-5; clone_size: NA; j_call: TRBJ1-1; cdr3_aa: CASSLAGLGTEAFF; cdr3_nt: TGTGCCAGCAGCTTGGCCGGACTGGGGACTGAAGCTTTCTTT
d_call: NA; v_call: TRBV28; clone_size: NA; j_call: TRBJ1-2; cdr3_aa: CASSLSDYGYTF; cdr3_nt: TGTGCCAGCAGTTTATCAGACTATGGCTACACCTTC
d_call: NA; v_call: TRBV7-8; clone_size: NA; j_call: TRBJ2-5; cdr3_aa: CASSLAMKKTQYF; cdr3_nt: TGTGCCAGCAGCCTAGCTATGAAAAAGACCCAGTACTTC
d_call: TRBD1; v_call: TRBV27; clone_size: NA; j_call: TRBJ2-1; cdr3_aa: CASSWATGVFSNEQFF; cdr3_nt: TGTGCCAGCAGCTGGGCCACAGGGGTTTTTTCAAATGAGCAGTTCTTC
d_call: NA; v_call: TRBV6-5; clone_size: few; j_call: TRBJ1-2; cdr3_aa: CASAAASPTF; cdr3_nt: TGTGCCAGCGCCGCGGCCAGCCCCACCTTC
d_call: NA; v_call: TRBV27; clone_size: once; j_call: TRBJ1-5; cdr3_aa: CASSPARHQPQHF; cdr3_nt: TGTGCCAGCAGTCCCGCCCGACATCAGCCCCAGCATTTT
d_call: NA; v_call: TRBV5-4; clone_size: NA; j_call: TRBJ1-2; cdr3_aa: CASSVGRTNYGYTF; cdr3_nt: TGTGCCAGCAGCGTAGGTAGGACTAACTATGGCTACACCTTC
d_call: TRBD1; v_call: TRBV2; clone_size: NA; j_call: TRBJ2-3; cdr3_aa: CASARDRPSTDTQYF; cdr3_nt: TGTGCCAGCGCAAGGGACAGACCTAGCACAGATACGCAGTATTTT
d_call: NA; v_call: TRBV18; clone_size: NA; j_call: TRBJ2-5; cdr3_aa: CASSLTGPQETQYF; cdr3_nt: TGTGCCAGCTCACTAACAGGGCCCCAAGAGACCCAGTACTTC
d_call: NA; v_call: TRBV3-1/TRBV3-2; clone_size: NA; j_call: TRBJ1-1; cdr3_aa: CASKGVYTEAFF; cdr3_nt: TGTGCCAGCAAGGGGGTTTACACTGAAGCTTTCTTT
d_call: TRBD2; v_call: TRBV4-3; clone_size: NA; j_call: TRBJ2-2; cdr3_aa: CASSPRLTGLAGGSNTGELFF; cdr3_nt: TGCGCCAGCAGCCCGCGCCTAACGGGACTAGCGGGGGGTTCCAACACCGGGGAGCTGTTTTTT
d_call: NA; v_call: TRBV5-1; clone_size: NA; j_call: TRBJ2-3; cdr3_aa: CASSLLGDTIPDTQYF; cdr3_nt: TGCGCCAGCAGCTTACTAGGGGATACGATCCCAGATACGCAGTATTTT
d_call: TRBD1; v_call: TRBV20-1; clone_size: NA; j_call: TRBJ1-4; cdr3_aa: CSASGQGANGKLFF; cdr3_nt: TGCAGTGCTAGTGGTCAGGGGGCAAATGGAAAACTGTTTTTT
d_call: NA; v_call: TRBV5-5; clone_size: NA; j_call: TRBJ2-7; cdr3_aa: CASSLEGFEQYF; cdr3_nt: TGTGCCAGCAGCTTGGAAGGGTTCGAGCAGTACTTC
d_call: NA; v_call: TRBV30; clone_size: NA; j_call: TRBJ1-4; cdr3_aa: CAWSVVVWSPPTNEKLFF; cdr3_nt: TGTGCCTGGAGTGTGGTAGTGTGGTCTCCCCCAACTAATGAAAAACTGTTTTTT
d_call: TRBD2; v_call: TRBV29-1; clone_size: NA; j_call: TRBJ2-1; cdr3_aa: CSVEGGGSSYNEQFF; cdr3_nt: TGCAGCGTTGAAGGTGGCGGGAGCTCCTACAATGAGCAGTTCTTC
d_call: TRBD2; v_call: TRBV19; clone_size: NA; j_call: TRBJ2-3; cdr3_aa: CASGTSGRGDTQYF; cdr3_nt: TGTGCCAGTGGGACTAGCGGGAGAGGAGATACGCAGTATTTT
d_call: NA; v_call: TRBV5-4; clone_size: NA; j_call: TRBJ2-3; cdr3_aa: CASSGRDSAKDTQYF; cdr3_nt: TGTGCCAGCAGCGGCCGGGACTCAGCGAAAGATACGCAGTATTTT
d_call: NA; v_call: TRBV4-1; clone_size: NA; j_call: TRBJ2-3; cdr3_aa: CASSRLHFSTDTQYF; cdr3_nt: TGCGCCAGCAGCCGGTTACACTTTAGCACAGATACGCAGTATTTT